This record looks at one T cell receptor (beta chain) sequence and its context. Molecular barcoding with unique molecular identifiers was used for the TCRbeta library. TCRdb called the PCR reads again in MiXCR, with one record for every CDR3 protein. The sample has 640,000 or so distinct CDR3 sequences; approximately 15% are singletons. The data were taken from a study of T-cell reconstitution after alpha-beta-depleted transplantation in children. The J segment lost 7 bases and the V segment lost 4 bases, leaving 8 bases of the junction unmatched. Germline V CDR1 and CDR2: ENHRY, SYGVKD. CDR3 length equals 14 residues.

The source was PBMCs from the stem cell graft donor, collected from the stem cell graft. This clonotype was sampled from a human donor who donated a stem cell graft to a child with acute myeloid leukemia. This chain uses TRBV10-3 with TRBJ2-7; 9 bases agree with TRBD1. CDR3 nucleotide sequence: TGTGCCATCAGTGGGGAACAGGGGGCGAGGGAGCAGTACTTC. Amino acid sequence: CAISGEQGAREQYF.